What follows are 15 T cell receptor beta chains derived from one specimen sequenced in a study of response to subunit inactivated influenza vaccine. TCRdb re-called the RT-PCR reads with MiXCR, one entry per CDR3 protein. Among about 540,000 distinct CDR3 sequences listed, roughly 25% were seen once. Another study also made use of these data, one on T cells expressing NK-cell markers. Turning to that study: Beta-chain TCR cDNA was generated via 5'RACE template switching with UMIs.

The input for sequencing was CD4+ T cells sorted from PBMCs, taken about 13 days after vaccination. Every receptor here comes from a man in his forties or fifties who received an inactivated influenza vaccine.

The chain couples TRBV20-1 to TRBJ2-1, with 9 nucleotides matching TRBD2. Germline V CDR1 and CDR2: DFQATT, SNEGSKA (reference sequence). This CDR3 region has 15 residues. Trimming removed 5 bases from V and 4 bases from J; junction bases left unmatched: 9. The CDR3 region is CSARPREGQYNEQFF. The CDR3 region has the DNA TGCAGTGCTCGCCCGCGGGAGGGCCAATACAATGAGCAGTTCTTC.

The genes are TRBV3-1 and TRBJ1-5, with D unresolved. The CDR3 has 13 residues. The V gene lost 0 bases and the J gene lost 6 bases, with 6 bases spanning the gap. The germline CDR1 and CDR2 sequences are LGHDT and YNNKEL (reference sequence). The CDR3: CASSQDRTQPQHF. The CDR3 DNA reads as TGTGCCAGCAGCCAAGATAGAACTCAGCCCCAGCATTTT.

This clonotype showed up just a few times. J is TRBJ2-6 and V is TRBV12-3 or TRBV12-4, with 12 positions matching TRBD1. With 5 bases clipped from V and 3 bases from J, the junction kept 5 bases outside the gene matches. The CDR3 length is 17 residues. Here the CDR3 DNA reads TGTGCCAGCAGTCACCGGGACAGGGGGCTTGGGGCCAACGTCCTGACTTTC. This sequence encodes CASSHRDRGLGANVLTF.

This clonotype was seen a handful of times. The chain employs TRBV20-1 and TRBJ1-2; TRBD1 matches at 8 bases. Germline V gene data show CDR1 as DFQATT and CDR2 as SNEGSKA (reference sequence). This CDR3 contains 15 residues. The V segment lost 0 bases and the J segment 4 bases; nucleotides outside the gene matches: 7. The CDR3 nucleotides are TGCAGTGCTAGAGATGTGCAGGGGGCCCTCTATGGCTACACCTTC. It yields the protein CSARDVQGALYGYTF.

This chain uses TRBV14 with TRBJ1-1, with 8 bases lining up with TRBD1. The germline V gene has CDR1 SGHDN and CDR2 FVKESK. The CDR3 extends over 12 amino acids. V lost 8 bases to trimming and J lost 4 bases; unmatched junction nucleotides: 3. The CDR3 sequence is CASGTGGTEAFF. As DNA, the CDR3 is TGTGCCAGCGGCACAGGGGGCACTGAAGCTTTCTTT.

DNA of the CDR3: TGTGCCAGCAACATACCGGGACGTACTAACCAAGAGACCCAGTACTTC. Amino acids: CASNIPGRTNQETQYF. The chain joins TRBV5-6 to TRBJ2-5; D is possibly TRBD1 or TRBD2 (5 bases each). V lost 6 bases, J lost 0 bases, and 18 bases lay in between. Germline values: CDR1 SGHDT, CDR2 YYEEEE. The CDR3 sequence is 16 residues long. Variable domain in full (rest from reference TRBV5-6 and TRBJ2-5): DAGVTQSPTHLIKTRGQQVTLRCSPKSGHDTVSWYQQALGQGPQFIFQYYEEEERQRGNFPDRFSGHQFPNYSSELNVNALLLGDSALYLCASNIPGRTNQETQYFGPGTRLLVL.

This clonotype was observed a few times. The rearrangement uses TRBV6-4 and TRBJ2-1, with 7 positions matching TRBD2. The CDR3 is 14 residues long. Germline CDR1 reads MRHNA; CDR2 reads SNTAGT. Germline trimming cut 3 bases from V and 14 bases from J; bases unmatched to any gene: 13. CDR3 sequence: CASSEFSGEGRKFF. The CDR3 DNA is TGTGCCAGCAGTGAATTTTCGGGGGAGGGCCGGAAGTTCTTC.

This chain joins TRBV18 and TRBJ2-5, with D perhaps matching TRBD1 (5 bases). This CDR3 comprises 15 residues. Trimming took off 6 bases at V and 3 bases at J, with 17 bases between the two ends. The germline gives CDR1 KGHSH, CDR2 LQKENI. The CDR3 loop reads CASSPRTDSKETQYF. CDR3 bases: TGTGCCAGCTCTCCGCGAACCGACAGCAAAGAGACCCAGTACTTC.

This clonotype was detected a few times. The chain employs TRBV7-2 and TRBJ2-7; a weak D match, TRBD1 (5 bases). In germline, CDR1 is SGHTA, CDR2 FQGNSA. The V and J ends lost 5 bases and 3 bases respectively, with 14 bases between them. The CDR3 has 14 residues. The CDR3: CASSMTVTNYEQYF. CDR3 DNA sequence: TGTGCCAGCAGCATGACAGTTACAAACTACGAGCAGTACTTC.

The chain recombines TRBV15 with TRBJ2-1; no reliable D call. V was shortened by 0 bases and J by 4 bases, with 13 bases between the two germline ends. The CDR3 totals 16 residues. The germline gives CDR1 LNHNV, CDR2 YYDKDF (reference sequence). CDR3 residues: CATSREPLGVYNEQFF. Here the CDR3 DNA reads TGTGCCACCAGCAGAGAACCTCTAGGAGTTTACAATGAGCAGTTCTTC.

This clonotype showed up just a few times. The chain is built from TRBV20-1 and TRBJ2-5; the D is unclear. V lost 3 bases to trimming and J lost 1 base, with 6 bases between them. CDR1 is DFQATT and CDR2 is SNEGSKA in the germline V gene (reference sequence). CDR3 size: 12 residues. In DNA form, the CDR3 reads TGCAGTGCTAGTTGGAGCCAAGAGACCCAGTACTTC. This encodes CSASWSQETQYF.

Many counts were recorded for this clonotype. The V and J genes are TRBV6-1 and TRBJ2-5; D call uncertain. The germline CDR1 and CDR2 sequences are MNHNS and SASEGT. The V gene lost 7 bases and the J gene lost 6 bases, with 15 bases spanning the gap. The CDR3 sequence is 13 residues long. This CDR3 reads CASIIFGLQTQYF. DNA of the CDR3: TGTGCCAGCATAATTTTCGGGCTTCAGACCCAGTACTTC.

This clonotype was seen a handful of times. The V call is TRBV20-1, the J call TRBJ1-1, with a weak D call TRBD1 (5 bases). Looked up from germline, CDR1 is DFQATT and CDR2 is SNEGSKA (reference sequence). The CDR3 runs 13 residues. V was cut by 1 base and J by 1 base, with 7 bases left in between. The CDR3 sequence: CSARGQPNTEAFF. CDR3 in DNA: TGCAGTGCTAGAGGACAGCCGAACACTGAAGCTTTCTTT.

The chain joins TRBV7-9 to TRBJ1-5; D not resolved. The V and J ends lost 5 bases and 1 base respectively, with 9 bases between them. The CDR3 covers 14 residues. Per germline, CDR1 SEHNR and CDR2 FQNEAQ (reference sequence). CDR3 sequence: CASSPPMSNQPQHF. CDR3 in DNA: TGTGCCAGCAGCCCCCCAATGAGCAATCAGCCCCAGCATTTT.

Note on this clonotype: The CDR3 ends on some other residue instead of the conserved phenylalanine or tryptophan, so this is likely a read error. The DNA is omitted, as the CDR3 cannot be located on it reliably, and the CDR3 follows TCRdb's listing. The rearrangement joins TRBV20-1 to TRBJ2-1; TRBD2, the table's D call, lacks a check against the DNA. The CDR3 is 12 residues long, ends included. Germline CDR1 DFQATT, CDR2 SNEGSKA (reference sequence). The CDR3 loop is CSARHWTSTHSI.